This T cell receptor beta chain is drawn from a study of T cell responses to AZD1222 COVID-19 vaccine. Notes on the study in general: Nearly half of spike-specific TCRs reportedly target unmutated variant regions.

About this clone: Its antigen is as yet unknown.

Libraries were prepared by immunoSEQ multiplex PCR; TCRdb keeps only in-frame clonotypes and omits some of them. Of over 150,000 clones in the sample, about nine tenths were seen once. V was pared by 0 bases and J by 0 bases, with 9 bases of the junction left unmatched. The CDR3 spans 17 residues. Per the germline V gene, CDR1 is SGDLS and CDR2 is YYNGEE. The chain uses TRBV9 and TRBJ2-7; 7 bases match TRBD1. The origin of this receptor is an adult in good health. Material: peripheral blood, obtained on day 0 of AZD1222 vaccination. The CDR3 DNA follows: TGTGCCAGCAGCGTAGGAGGACTGGGGGACAGCTCCTACGAGCAGTACTTC. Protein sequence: CASSVGGLGDSSYEQYF.